This T cell receptor (beta chain) was captured by sequencing in a study of blood T cell repertoires in COVID-19. The wider study: Samples of COVID-19 (acute and convalescent) were obtained from the United States, Italy and Spain. In each case, the material was cDNA or gDNA derived from T cells, B-cell-depleted T cells, or PBMCs.

Per the original data handling: Estimated nucleated cell counts came from reference gene primer amplification. TCRdb's table, derived via immunoSEQ multiplex PCR, lists solely in-frame clones and lacks some. The V and J calls and clone size were taken over from that table, and D and trimming were inferred from the DNA. The sample has roughly 70,000 clones; 70% to 90% are singletons. V lost 8 bases and J lost 4, with 17 bases in between. The CDR3 is 15 residues long. CDR1 and CDR2 from the germline V gene are SGHAT and FQNNGV. The chain combines TRBV11-2 with TRBJ2-2; TRBD1 might be the D (5 bases). Sequencing was performed on peripheral blood. This sequence originates from a man between 65 and 80 years old with acute or convalescent COVID-19. As DNA, the CDR3 is TGTGCCAGCCTGCTCAAAGGGGCGAGCACCGGGGAGCTGTTTTTT. Residues: CASLLKGASTGELFF.